The 30 T cell receptor beta chains presented below share a single source sample, sequenced in a study of molecular identifiers for immune sequencing clone quantification. MiXCR, applied by TCRdb to the PCR reads, yields one record per CDR3 protein. Of 300,000 to 350,000 distinct CDR3 sequences listed, about 20% are singletons. Sequencing was carried out using naive CD8+ T cells from blood, with Jurkat cell RNA spiked in. The sample's subset: FACS-sorted CD8+CD4-CCR7+CD45RA+ naive T cells. Receptors were obtained from a human donor in good health. Some libraries in this study had Jurkat cell RNA spiked in.

This chain uses TRBV13 with TRBJ1-1; D gene uncertain. The CDR3 extends over 16 amino acids. V dropped 0 bases and J dropped 5 bases, with 16 bases sitting between them. The V gene's germline CDR1 is PRHDT and CDR2 FYEKMQ (reference sequence). The DNA of the CDR3 is TGTGCCAGCAGCTTAGGACCGGGAAGCCCGACTACTGAAGCTTTCTTT. Its protein product is CASSLGPGSPTTEAFF.

This clonotype was counted many times. This chain uses TRBV12-5 with TRBJ2-3; D is perhaps TRBD2 (5 bases). From germline, CDR1 is LGHNT and CDR2 FRNRAP. CDR3 length: 14 amino acids. V was shortened by 4 bases and J by 1 base, with 9 bases between the two germline ends. CDR3 in amino acids: CASGSDYGTDTQYF. CDR3 DNA: TGTGCTAGTGGTTCCGACTACGGCACAGATACGCAGTATTTT.

The count of this clonotype is one. This could be a read error, since a much larger clone is one nucleotide away. No conserved phenylalanine or tryptophan is present at the end of the CDR3, so a read error is the likely explanation. The chain is built from TRBV12-3 or TRBV12-4 and TRBJ1-4; 8 bases match TRBD1. Trimming removed 4 bases from V and 5 bases from J; junction bases left unmatched: 3. This CDR3 is 14 amino acids long. CDR3 region: CASSSGQENEKLFL. As DNA, the CDR3 is TGTGCCAGCAGTTCGGGACAGGAAAATGAAAAACTGTTTCTT.

This clonotype appeared many times. The chain carries TRBV7-8 and TRBJ2-7; 8 bases match TRBD2. This CDR3 region has 15 residues. The trim removed 5 bases at V and 5 bases at J, leaving 11 bases unmatched. The germline gives CDR1 SGHVS, CDR2 FQNEAQ. The CDR3, as DNA: TGTGCCAGCAGCCCGGGGGGGGGGACTCTCCACGAGCAGTACTTC. Translating gives CASSPGGGTLHEQYF.

The chain has TRBV20-1 and TRBJ2-3; tentative D call: TRBD2 (6 bases). Per germline, CDR1 DFQATT and CDR2 SNEGSKA (reference sequence). V lost 6 bases and J lost 2, with 21 bases in between. CDR3 length equals 16 residues. Here the CDR3 DNA reads TGCAGTGCCGTAGGCGGGGAAAACCTGAACACAGATACGCAGTATTTT. It encodes CSAVGGENLNTDTQYF.

This clonotype was observed a handful of times. This chain joins TRBV27 and TRBJ2-3, with D possibly matching TRBD1 (6 bases). The ends were cut back, 5 bases at V and 2 bases at J, with 8 bases in the middle. This CDR3 contains 13 residues. Germline CDR1 MNHEY, CDR2 SMNVEV (reference sequence). CDR3 DNA: TGTGCCAGCAGTGGGGGACACACAGATACGCAGTATTTT. Its translation: CASSGGHTDTQYF.

This clonotype has at least ten counts. The V call is TRBV24-1, the J call TRBJ2-3; tentatively, D is TRBD2 (6 bases). This CDR3 spans 16 amino acids. The germline gives CDR1 KGHDR, CDR2 SFDVKD. V was shortened by 4 bases and J by 3 bases, with 16 bases between the two germline ends. CDR3 sequence reads: CATSDYDWGGTDTQYF. The CDR3 region has the DNA TGTGCCACCAGTGACTATGACTGGGGAGGTACAGATACGCAGTATTTT.

This chain joins TRBV7-2 and TRBJ2-1, with D perhaps TRBD2 (5 bases). CDR3 length: 21 amino acids. CDR1 is SGHTA, CDR2 FQGNSA, per germline. Trimming cost V 4 bases and J 5 bases, with 33 bases left between them. For the CDR3, the DNA is TGTGCCAGCAGCTCGCTTAGCCGGACTCAATTTTCCGCCCACCTGAACAATGAGCAGTTCTTC. This sequence encodes CASSSLSRTQFSAHLNNEQFF.

This clonotype was found a few times. V and J are TRBV11-1 and TRBJ2-3; TRBD2 aligns across 12 bases. The CDR3 loop spans 16 amino acids. V dropped 2 bases and J dropped 7; count of bases not matched to a gene: 7. From germline, CDR1 is SGHAT and CDR2 FQDESV (reference sequence). CDR3 sequence (DNA): TGTGCCAGCAGCTTAACGACTAGCGGGAGTCGGCATACGCAGTATTTT. This gives the protein CASSLTTSGSRHTQYF. The whole variable domain, filled in from reference TRBV11-1 and TRBJ2-3, reads EAEVAQSPRYKITEKSQAVAFWCDPISGHATLYWYRQILGQGPELLVQFQDESVVDDSQLPKDRFSAERLKGVDSTLKIQPAELGDSAMYLCASSLTTSGSRHTQYFGPGTRLTVL.

The chain links TRBV30 to TRBJ2-2, with D perhaps matching TRBD2 (5 bases). This CDR3 comprises 12 residues. Looked up from germline, CDR1 is GTSNPN and CDR2 is SVGIG (reference sequence). Trimming shortened V by 4 bases and J by 6 bases, and 9 bases separated the two germline ends. CDR3 nucleotides: TGTGCCTGGAACCGGGGATCCGGGGAGCTGTTTTTT. It encodes CAWNRGSGELFF.

The rearrangement uses TRBV30 and TRBJ2-1; the match to TRBD2 covers 14 bases. This CDR3 contains 18 residues. J was trimmed by 0 bases and V by 2 bases; bases with no gene match: 6. The germline V gene encodes CDR1 GTSNPN and CDR2 SVGIG (reference sequence). The CDR3 DNA is TGTGCCTGGAGTAGACTAGCGGGAGGGACGAGCTCCTACAATGAGCAGTTCTTC. Translating it yields CAWSRLAGGTSSYNEQFF.

This clonotype occurred many times. The chain couples TRBV7-9 to TRBJ1-1; D is undetermined. The CDR3 runs 14 residues. V dropped 4 bases and J dropped 1 base, with 10 bases sitting between them. Per germline, CDR1 SEHNR and CDR2 FQNEAQ (reference sequence). Here the CDR3 reads CASSSTLRNTEAFF. In nucleotides, the CDR3 is TGTGCCAGCAGCTCGACACTTAGGAACACTGAAGCTTTCTTT. The complete variable domain, with remaining parts taken from reference TRBV7-9 and TRBJ1-1, reads DTGVSQNPRHKITKRGQNVTFRCDPISEHNRLYWYRQTLGQGPEFLTYFQNEAQLEKSRLLSDRFSAERPKGSFSTLEIQRTEQGDSAMYLCASSSTLRNTEAFFGQGTRLTVV.

This clonotype has at least ten counts. This chain uses TRBV30 with TRBJ2-7, with TRBD1 identical over 11 bases. The CDR3 runs 12 residues. CDR1 GTSNPN and CDR2 SVGIG come from the germline V gene (reference sequence). CDR3 DNA sequence: TGTGCTGCGGACAGGGGGCCCTACGAGCAGTACTTC. The encoded protein is CAADRGPYEQYF.

There are many counts of this clonotype. The chain uses TRBV7-9 and TRBJ2-7, with 7 bases identical to TRBD1. Germline values: CDR1 SEHNR, CDR2 FQNEAQ (reference sequence). J gave up 2 bases and V 5 bases, and 9 bases lay outside the gene matches. The CDR3 contains 15 residues. CDR3 DNA sequence: TGTGCCAGCAGCCCGGCGGAACAGGGGACCTACGAGCAGTACTTC. Amino acid sequence: CASSPAEQGTYEQYF. The full variable domain, in which reference TRBV7-9 and TRBJ2-7 provide the parts outside the CDR3, is DTGVSQNPRHKITKRGQNVTFRCDPISEHNRLYWYRQTLGQGPEFLTYFQNEAQLEKSRLLSDRFSAERPKGSFSTLEIQRTEQGDSAMYLCASSPAEQGTYEQYFGPGTRLTVT.

This clonotype was seen only a few times. The rearrangement joins TRBV7-9 to TRBJ2-5, with TRBD2 identical over 7 bases. CDR3 length: 14 amino acids. J was trimmed by 4 bases and V by 4 bases; bases with no gene match: 6. Germline V gives CDR1 SEHNR, CDR2 FQNEAQ (reference sequence). The CDR3 spells CASSSGRGVETQYF. The DNA for the CDR3 is TGTGCCAGCAGCTCGGGACGGGGGGTAGAGACCCAGTACTTC.

CDR3 sequence: CASSWGFRTDSTDTQYF. The CDR3 DNA reads TGTGCCAGCAGCTGGGGGTTTAGGACAGATAGCACAGATACGCAGTATTTT. The chain joins TRBV11-2 to TRBJ2-3; a weak D match, TRBD1 (6 bases). The CDR3 has 17 residues. Looked up from germline, CDR1 is SGHAT and CDR2 is FQNNGV. V lost 4 bases and J 0 bases, leaving 17 bases between the germline ends.

The chain combines TRBV4-1 with TRBJ2-5; D possibly corresponds to TRBD2 (6 bases). V was trimmed by 0 bases and J by 3 bases, leaving 11 bases between them. The germline V gene encodes CDR1 MGHRA and CDR2 YSYEKL. The CDR3 sequence is 15 residues long. CDR3 loop: CASSQEVPGEETQYF. The CDR3 nucleotides are TGCGCCAGCAGCCAAGAGGTCCCGGGGGAAGAGACCCAGTACTTC.

This clonotype was seen repeatedly, ten times or more. The rearrangement uses TRBV25-1 and TRBJ2-1, with TRBD2 matching 8 bases. CDR3 size: 14 residues. Germline V gives CDR1 MGHDK, CDR2 SYGVNS. V was pared by 3 bases and J by 6 bases, with 4 bases of the junction left unmatched. The CDR3 reads CASSESGSVNEQFF. The CDR3 coding sequence is TGTGCCAGCAGTGAGAGCGGGAGTGTCAATGAGCAGTTCTTC.

In the case of this clonotype: This may arise from a read error, as a much more abundant clone is one base away. Since no conserved phenylalanine or tryptophan closes the CDR3, a read error is the likely cause. The J gene is TRBJ1-2, the V gene TRBV28; possible D gene TRBD1, 5 bases. Germline V lookup: CDR1 MDHEN, CDR2 SYDVKM. The CDR3 has 12 residues. Trimming removed 5 bases from V and 9 bases from J, with 13 bases in between. The CDR3 sequence: CASSPPGGSYTS. The DNA for the CDR3 is TGTGCCAGCAGTCCCCCCGGGGGAAGCTACACCTCC.

This clonotype showed up just a few times. The gene calls are TRBV20-1 and TRBJ2-3; the match to TRBD2 covers 10 bases. CDR1 and CDR2 (germline): DFQATT, SNEGSKA (reference sequence). The CDR3 is made up of 16 amino acids. Unmatched junction bases numbered 4, after V lost 0 bases and J lost 1 base. CDR3 DNA: TGCAGTGCTAGAGATCTTGGACTAGCGGGCACAGATACGCAGTATTTT. This translates into CSARDLGLAGTDTQYF.

Remarks on this clonotype: With a much larger clone just one base away, this may be a read error. The V gene is TRBV6-2 or TRBV6-3, the J gene TRBJ1-1; D is possibly TRBD1 (5 bases). This CDR3 spans 13 amino acids. The germline V gene has CDR1 MNHEY and CDR2 SVGEGT. CDR3 region: CASSSQMDTGAFF. In nucleotides, the CDR3 is TGTGCCAGCAGTTCCCAGATGGACACTGGAGCTTTCTTT.

This clonotype came up a few times. The V call is TRBV25-1, the J call TRBJ2-7; unclear D gene. Germline loops: CDR1 MGHDK, CDR2 SYGVNS. V was shortened by 6 bases and J by 3 bases, with 9 bases between the two germline ends. CDR3 length: 12 amino acids. The CDR3 bases are TGTGCCAGCAGCGCCGTCAGCTACGAGCAGTACTTC. Translating it yields CASSAVSYEQYF.

This clonotype was recorded at least ten times. The V gene is TRBV30, the J gene TRBJ1-5; D call uncertain. V was pared by 2 bases and J by 3 bases, with 5 bases between. Germline V gives CDR1 GTSNPN, CDR2 SVGIG (reference sequence). This CDR3 comprises 12 residues. CDR3 nucleotide sequence: TGTGCCTGGAGTTATGCCAATCAGCCCCAGCATTTT. Residues: CAWSYANQPQHF. Looking up the rest from reference TRBV30 and TRBJ1-5 gives the full variable domain: SQTIHQWPATLVQPVGSPLSLECTVEGTSNPNLYWYRQAAGRGLQLLFYSVGIGQISSEVPQNLSASRPQDRQFILSSKKLLLSDSGFYLCAWSYANQPQHFGDGTRLSIL.

There are many counts of this clonotype. J is TRBJ1-1 and V is TRBV11-2, with D possibly TRBD1 on 5 matching bases. This CDR3 is 14 amino acids long. Deletions cut 1 base from V and 5 bases from J, with 11 bases between. Per the germline V gene, CDR1 is SGHAT and CDR2 is FQNNGV. CDR3 amino acids: CASSLVGRQTEAFF. The DNA for the CDR3 is TGTGCCAGCAGCTTAGTAGGTCGACAGACTGAAGCTTTCTTT.

Ten or more counts support this clonotype. The V call is TRBV5-1, the J call TRBJ2-7; D is ambiguous. V lost 3 bases and J lost 4, with 14 bases in between. This CDR3 is built from 14 residues. CDR1 and CDR2 from the germline V gene are SGHRS and YFSETQ. CDR3 residues: CASSSTGATYEQYF. The CDR3 nucleotides are TGCGCCAGCAGCTCCACGGGCGCGACTTACGAGCAGTACTTC.

The chain uses TRBV4-2 and TRBJ2-6, with no clear D. The CDR3 totals 17 residues. Germline values: CDR1 LGHNA, CDR2 YNFKEQ. V was shortened by 0 bases and J by 0 bases, with 9 bases between the two germline ends. Written as DNA, the CDR3 is TGTGCCAGCAGCCAAGACCGTACTGACTCTGGGGCCAACGTCCTGACTTTC. Its protein is CASSQDRTDSGANVLTF.

V is TRBV5-4 and J is TRBJ1-2, with 7 positions matching TRBD1. Germline V CDR1 and CDR2: SGHNT, YYREEE (reference sequence). This CDR3 comprises 15 residues. V shed 4 bases and J 0 bases; nucleotides not matched to a gene: 6. The CDR3 here is CASSPWTGANYGYTF. The CDR3 nucleotides read TGTGCCAGCAGCCCCTGGACAGGTGCTAACTATGGCTACACCTTC.

This clonotype was found many times. The CDR3 nucleotides read TGTGCCAGCAGCCCGCAACTTGGCACAGATACGCAGTATTTT. Translated: CASSPQLGTDTQYF. This rearrangement joins TRBV7-9 to TRBJ2-3; D remains unclear. Deletions cut 5 bases from V and 1 base from J, with 10 bases between. Germline CDR1 and CDR2: SEHNR and FQNEAQ (reference sequence). The CDR3 loop spans 14 amino acids.

At least ten counts were recorded for this clonotype. The V call is TRBV4-1, the J call TRBJ1-5, with D uncertain. Germline V gene lookup returns CDR1 MGHRA and CDR2 YSYEKL. This CDR3 spans 12 amino acids. V was trimmed by 1 base and J by 6 bases, leaving 4 bases between them. The CDR3 sequence is CASSQGGQPQHF. CDR3 sequence (DNA): TGCGCCAGCAGCCAAGGGGGTCAGCCCCAGCATTTT.

This clonotype was seen repeatedly, ten times or more. The chain couples TRBV30 to TRBJ1-1; 9 bases agree with TRBD1. Germline V CDR1 and CDR2: GTSNPN, SVGIG (reference sequence). V gave up 7 bases and J gave up 8 bases; unmatched junction bases: 5. There are 11 residues in the CDR3. The CDR3 DNA sequence: TGTGCCTTGTGGACAGGGGTGGAAGCTTTCTTT. It codes for CALWTGVEAFF. Combining the CDR3 with reference TRBV30 and TRBJ1-1 gives the whole variable domain SQTIHQWPATLVQPVGSPLSLECTVEGTSNPNLYWYRQAAGRGLQLLFYSVGIGQISSEVPQNLSASRPQDRQFILSSKKLLLSDSGFYLCALWTGVEAFFGQGTRLTVV.